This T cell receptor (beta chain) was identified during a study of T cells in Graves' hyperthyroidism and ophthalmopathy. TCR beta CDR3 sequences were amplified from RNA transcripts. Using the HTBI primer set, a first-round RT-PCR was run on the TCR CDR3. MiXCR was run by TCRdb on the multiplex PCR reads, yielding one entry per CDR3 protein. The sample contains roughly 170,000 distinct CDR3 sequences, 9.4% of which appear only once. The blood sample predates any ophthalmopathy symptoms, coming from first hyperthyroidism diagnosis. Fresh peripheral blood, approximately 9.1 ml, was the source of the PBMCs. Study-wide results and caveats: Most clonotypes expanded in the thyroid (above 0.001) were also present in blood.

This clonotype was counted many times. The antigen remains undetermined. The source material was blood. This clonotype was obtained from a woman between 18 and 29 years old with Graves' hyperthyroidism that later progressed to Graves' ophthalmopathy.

CDR3 coding DNA: TGCAGTGCGCCGGGACAGGGGATTGAGCAGTTCTTC. Translating gives CSAPGQGIEQFF. This chain uses TRBV20-1 with TRBJ2-1; 10 bases align to TRBD1. This CDR3 has 12 amino acids. V gave up 6 bases and J gave up 9 bases; unmatched junction bases: 5. The V gene's germline CDR1 is DFQATT and CDR2 SNEGSKA (reference sequence).